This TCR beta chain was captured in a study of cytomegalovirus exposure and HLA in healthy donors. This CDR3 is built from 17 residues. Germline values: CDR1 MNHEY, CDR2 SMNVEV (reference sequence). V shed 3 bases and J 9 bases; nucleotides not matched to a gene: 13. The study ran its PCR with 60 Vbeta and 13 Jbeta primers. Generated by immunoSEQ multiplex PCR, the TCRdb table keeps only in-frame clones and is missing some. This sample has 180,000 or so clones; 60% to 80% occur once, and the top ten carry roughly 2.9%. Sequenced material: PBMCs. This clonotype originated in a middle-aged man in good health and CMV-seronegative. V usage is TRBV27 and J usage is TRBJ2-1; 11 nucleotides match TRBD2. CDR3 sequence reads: CASSFSRSGRAGGEQFF. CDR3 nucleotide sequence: TGTGCCAGCAGTTTTTCCCGTAGCGGGAGGGCCGGGGGTGAGCAGTTCTTC.